This record concerns one T cell receptor beta chain sequence. Its matching antigen is unknown. The V and J ends lost 0 bases and 0 bases respectively, with 13 bases between them. This CDR3 is 17 amino acids long. Germline lookup yields CDR1 SGHTA and CDR2 FQGNSA. The data were taken from a study of prognosis after radiotherapy for stage I lung cancer. For the study at large: From April 2018 through early 2019, patients with stage I non-small cell lung cancer were enrolled.

Genomic DNA yielded TCR beta CDR3, amplified by two-round multiplex PCR. During first-round PCR, primers specific to each TRBV and TRBJ gene were used. TCRdb re-called the multiplex PCR reads through MiXCR, storing one row per CDR3 protein. The sample holds nearly 35,000 distinct CDR3 sequences, more than 30% seen once. The study, taken as a whole, reports: Stereotactic body radiation therapy was followed by fewer unique TCR clones, median approximately 9,100 versus 7,200.

Blood was drawn (around 6 milliliters of peripheral blood) at each of two time points. The TCR sequence derives from a donor at least 50 years old with non-small cell lung cancer. The sequences come from PBMCs, collected before or after stereotactic body radiation therapy (not recorded which). The rearrangement joins TRBV7-2 to TRBJ2-3; D is perhaps TRBD2 (5 bases). In nucleotides, the CDR3 is TGTGCCAGCAGCTTAGCTCTACTAGTTGGAAGCACAGATACGCAGTATTTT. It is translated as CASSLALLVGSTDTQYF. Full variable domain (missing parts from reference TRBV7-2 and TRBJ2-3): GAGVSQSPSNKVTEKGKDVELRCDPISGHTALYWYRQSLGQGLEFLIYFQGNSAPDKSGLPSDRFSAERTGGSVSTLTIQRTQQEDSAVYLCASSLALLVGSTDTQYFGPGTRLTVL.